These 26 T cell receptor beta chains were all obtained from the same sample, sequenced in a study of tumor-infiltrating lymphocytes in primary liver carcinoma. The study co-extracted DNA and RNA from around 20-30 mg of unsorted bulk tissue. A constant-region primer served to make TCR beta cDNA from around 500 ng total RNA. Nested multiplex PCR, run for three rounds with slightly modified ARM-PCR, yielded TCR beta libraries. TRBV1-TRBV30 forward primers and a C-beta reverse primer were used in the first two PCR rounds, which each ran for around 10 cycles. TCRdb reanalysed the multiplex PCR reads using MiXCR and keeps one entry per CDR3 protein. The table includes approximately 64,000 distinct CDR3 sequences, over 60% detected once. The sequenced sample was liver tumor tissue from sampling region 4. Subset specified: tumor region T4, right-lateral pole. Source of these receptors: a man aged 35 to 55 with primary liver carcinoma and hepatitis B virus infection.

This chain joins TRBV11-2 and TRBJ2-7, with D possibly matching TRBD1 (5 bases). The V end lost 5 bases, the J end lost 12 bases, and 23 bases lay between the germline ends. This CDR3 spans 14 amino acids. The germline gives CDR1 SGHAT, CDR2 FQNNGV. The CDR3 bases are TGTGCCAGCAGCCGGACAAGGGGCTCCTACGAACGGTACTTC. Residues: CASSRTRGSYERYF. The whole variable domain, remainder taken from reference TRBV11-2 and TRBJ2-7, is EAGVAQSPRYKIIEKRQSVAFWCNPISGHATLYWYQQILGQGPKLLIQFQNNGVVDDSQLPKDRFSAERLKGVDSTLKIQPAKLEDSAVYLCASSRTRGSYERYFGPGTRLTVT.

By share of the sample, this clonotype is medium-sized. The chain links TRBV29-1 to TRBJ2-3; no reliable D call. From germline, CDR1 is SQVTM and CDR2 ANQGSEA. There are 15 residues in the CDR3. Deletions cut 2 bases from V and 6 bases from J, with 18 bases between. The CDR3 loop reads CSVEKWARIQDTQYF. The CDR3 nucleotides read TGCAGCGTTGAAAAATGGGCTAGGATCCAGGATACGCAGTATTTT.

Turning to this clonotype: Mismatch with germline at one junction end may stem from a read error. The V and J genes are TRBV29-1 and TRBJ2-1, with 11 bases lining up with TRBD1. The V gene's germline CDR1 is SQVTM and CDR2 ANQGSEA. The CDR3 runs to 14 residues. The CDR3 DNA reads as TGCAGCGCAGTGGGACAGGGGGTATACAATGATCAGTTCTTC. Amino acid sequence: CSAVGQGVYNDQFF.

This chain links TRBV6-1 with TRBJ1-6; 7 bases align to TRBD1. From germline, CDR1 is MNHNS and CDR2 SASEGT. This CDR3 is built from 14 residues. V lost 2 bases, J lost 9 bases, and 4 bases stayed unmatched. The CDR3 coding sequence is TGTGCCAGCAGTGAAAGTCAGGGGGGTTCACCCCTCCACTTT. It specifies CASSESQGGSPLHF.

Details on this clonotype: Germline is not matched at one junction end, which may reflect a read error. The V call is TRBV7-9, the J call TRBJ1-1; D gene ambiguous. CDR3 length: 13 residues. Germline-derived CDR1 and CDR2 are SEHNR and FQNEAQ (reference sequence). The CDR3 loop reads CASVESLNIEAFF. CDR3 in DNA: TGTGCCAGCGTGGAGTCACTGAACATTGAAGCTTTCTTT.

This clonotype was observed a few times. Given the absence of the conserved phenylalanine or tryptophan at the CDR3 end, a read error is likely. V and J are TRBV29-1 and TRBJ2-1; 11 bases fit TRBD2. The CDR3 covers 12 residues. Germline CDR1 and CDR2: SQVTM and ANQGSEA. The CDR3 sequence: CSVRLAGYEQFL. The CDR3 region has the DNA TGCAGCGTCCGACTAGCGGGATATGAACAGTTCTTA.

On this clonotype itself: A junction end diverges from the germline sequence, so it may reflect a read error. The genes are TRBV11-2 and TRBJ2-2; either TRBD1 or TRBD2 may supply D (5 bases each). CDR1 and CDR2 (germline): SGHAT, FQNNGV. The CDR3 totals 17 residues. This chain's CDR3 is CASSLDHRGRGTGELFF. The CDR3 bases are TGTGCCAGCAGCTTAGATCATCGGGGTAGGGGCACCGGGGAGTTGTTTTTT.

This chain connects TRBV29-1 to TRBJ2-2; a weak D match, TRBD1 (5 bases). CDR3 size: 14 residues. The germline gives CDR1 SQVTM, CDR2 ANQGSEA. DNA for the CDR3: TGCAAGGTTGACGCAGGGACGAACACCGGGGAGCTGTTTTTT. Protein sequence: CKVDAGTNTGELFF.

Comment on this clonotype: This could be a read error, since a much larger clone is one nucleotide away. CDR3 region: CASSMGGQGSYEQYF. CDR3 nucleotide sequence: TGTGCCAGCAGTATGGGGGGACAGGGTTCCTACGAGCAGTACTTC. The V call is TRBV28, the J call TRBJ2-7; TRBD1 aligns across 9 bases. V dropped 5 bases and J dropped 1; count of bases not matched to a gene: 6. CDR1 MDHEN and CDR2 SYDVKM come from the germline V gene. The CDR3 consists of 15 residues.

A word on this clonotype: The CDR3 does not end in the conserved phenylalanine or tryptophan, so this is likely a read error. The rearrangement uses TRBV4-2 and TRBJ2-1, with D perhaps matching TRBD2 (5 bases). Germline assignment: CDR1 LGHNA and CDR2 YNFKEQ. The CDR3 length is 17 residues. The CDR3 region has the DNA TGTGCCAGCAGCCAAGGATCCCGGGAAAGCTCCTACAATGAACAGTTCTTA. It encodes CASSQGSRESSYNEQFL.

This clonotype was seen more than once but under ten times. A junction boundary mismatches the germline segment, possibly from a read error. The chain joins TRBV5-5 to TRBJ2-1, with D possibly being TRBD2 (5 bases). This CDR3 is built from 16 residues. Germline V gene data show CDR1 as SGHKS and CDR2 as YYEKEE (reference sequence). CDR3: CASRPRTAGNYSEQFF. The CDR3 nucleotides are TGTGCCAGCAGACCACGGACGGCCGGGAACTACAGTGAGCAGTTCTTC.

This clonotype appeared many times. The rearrangement links TRBV14 to TRBJ2-7; 9 nucleotides match TRBD1. The CDR3 has 15 residues. Germline values: CDR1 SGHDN, CDR2 FVKESK. V lost 6 bases to trimming and J lost 0 bases; unmatched junction nucleotides: 6. CDR3 in amino acids: CASSRPGQGSYEQYF. CDR3 nucleotides: TGTGCCAGCAGTCGACCGGGACAGGGCTCCTACGAGCAGTACTTC.

This clonotype was counted only a few times. A read error may be the cause here, since a much bigger clone is one base away. V usage is TRBV11-2 and J usage is TRBJ2-7; the D gene could be TRBD1 or TRBD2 (5 bases each). The V end lost 4 bases, the J end lost 4 bases, and 17 bases lay between the germline ends. This CDR3 region has 15 residues. Germline loops: CDR1 SGHAT, CDR2 FQNNGV. CDR3 amino acids: CASSSTWGRRYEQYF. CDR3 DNA sequence: TGTGCCAGCAGCTCTACATGGGGCCGGAGGTACGAGCAGTACTTC.

This clonotype has a count of ten or more. The CDR3 here is CASSLQGQGASYEQYF. In DNA, the CDR3 is TGCGCCAGCAGCTTGCAAGGGCAGGGGGCCTCCTACGAGCAGTACTTC. This chain links TRBV5-1 with TRBJ2-7, with 8 bases lining up with TRBD1. In germline, CDR1 is SGHRS, CDR2 YFSETQ. The CDR3 covers 16 residues. The V and J ends lost 1 base and 0 bases, in that order; junction bases with no gene match: 6. The whole variable domain, remainder taken from reference TRBV5-1 and TRBJ2-7, is KAGVTQTPRYLIKTRGQQVTLSCSPISGHRSVSWYQQTPGQGLQFLFEYFSETQRNKGNFPGRFSGRQFSNSRSEMNVSTLELGDSALYLCASSLQGQGASYEQYFGPGTRLTVT.

To note about this clonotype: Because the CDR3 is missing its conserved closing phenylalanine or tryptophan, this is likely a read error. The chain uses TRBV28 and TRBJ1-1; TRBD1 is a possible D gene (5 bases). This CDR3 region has 16 residues. Trimming took off 7 bases at V and 1 base at J, with 19 bases between the two ends. Germline lookup yields CDR1 MDHEN and CDR2 SYDVKM. The CDR3 nucleotides read TGTGCCAGCACTCGGGGGATGCCAACCGGGAACACTGAAGCTTTCCTT. This encodes CASTRGMPTGNTEAFL.

On this clonotype: The junction departs from the called germline gene at one end, perhaps through a read error. This rearrangement joins TRBV5-1 to TRBJ2-2; 10 bases are a match to TRBD1. The CDR3 contains 15 residues. The V gene's germline CDR1 is SGHRS and CDR2 YFSETQ. This chain's CDR3 is CASIWTGGNTWELFF. The CDR3 coding sequence is TGCGCCAGTATCTGGACAGGGGGGAACACCTGGGAGCTGTTTTTT.

Worth noting for this clonotype: One end of the junction does not line up with germline, which may come from a read error. V gene TRBV28 combines with J gene TRBJ2-3, with TRBD2 identical over 7 bases. This CDR3 is 14 amino acids long. Germline V gives CDR1 MDHEN, CDR2 SYDVKM. The CDR3 loop is CASRDVTSTDTQYF. Here the CDR3 DNA reads TGTGCCAGCAGGGACGTGACTAGCACAGATACACAGTATTTT. Filled out from reference TRBV28 and TRBJ2-3, the complete variable domain reads DVKVTQSSRYLVKRTGEKVFLECVQDMDHENMFWYRQDPGLGLRLIYFSYDVKMKEKGDIPEGYSVSREKKERFSLILESASTNQTSMYLCASRDVTSTDTQYFGPGTRLTVL.

This clonotype turned up a few times. The chain recombines TRBV6-6 with TRBJ2-1; 9 bases map to TRBD1. The V segment lost 6 bases and the J segment 8 bases; nucleotides outside the gene matches: 8. Looked up from germline, CDR1 is MNHNY and CDR2 is SVGAGI (reference sequence). This CDR3 comprises 14 residues. This CDR3 reads CASRSPGQGYEQFF. The CDR3, as DNA: TGTGCCAGCAGGAGTCCGGGACAGGGATATGAGCAGTTCTTC.

In its sample, this clonotype was seen once. A single base separates this from a much larger clone, so it may be a read error. This sequence joins TRBV2 and TRBJ2-3, with 7 nucleotides matching TRBD2. The CDR3 totals 16 residues. Trimming removed 7 bases from V and 2 bases from J; junction bases left unmatched: 12. Germline lookup yields CDR1 SNHLY and CDR2 FYNNEI. In DNA, the CDR3 is TGTGCCAGCAAGTCGCTAGCGGAGCGATACACAGATACGCAGTATTTT. Protein product: CASKSLAERYTDTQYF.

The chain joins TRBV6-5 to TRBJ1-1; the match to TRBD1 covers 8 bases. The CDR3 consists of 18 residues. V was pared by 6 bases and J by 3 bases, with 18 bases of the junction left unmatched. Looked up from germline, CDR1 is MNHEY and CDR2 is SVGAGI. The CDR3 DNA is TGTGCCAGCAGCCATACTGGGGGACAGGATGCGTTGGACACTGAAGCTTTCTTT. Residues: CASSHTGGQDALDTEAFF.

This chain links TRBV11-2 with TRBJ2-5, with 8 bases matching TRBD2. This CDR3 comprises 16 residues. Germline V lookup: CDR1 SGHAT, CDR2 FQNNGV. The trim removed 9 bases at V and 3 bases at J, leaving 15 bases unmatched. CDR3 in amino acids: CASSQTPDGGEETQYF. The CDR3 region has the DNA TGTGCCAGTAGCCAAACGCCTGACGGGGGGGAAGAGACCCAGTACTTC. The full variable domain, in which reference TRBV11-2 and TRBJ2-5 provide the parts outside the CDR3, is EAGVAQSPRYKIIEKRQSVAFWCNPISGHATLYWYQQILGQGPKLLIQFQNNGVVDDSQLPKDRFSAERLKGVDSTLKIQPAKLEDSAVYLCASSQTPDGGEETQYFGPGTRLLVL.

For this clonotype: The junction departs from germline at one end; a sequencing error may be responsible. V is TRBV4-2 and J is TRBJ2-2, with D tentatively TRBD2 (6 bases). The CDR3 runs to 15 residues. Germline V gene sequence: CDR1 LGHNA, CDR2 YNFKEQ. CDR3 DNA: TGTGCCATCAGCTTCGCGGGGAGCAACACCCGGGAGCTGTTTTTT. As protein: CAISFAGSNTRELFF.

A remark on this clonotype: As the CDR3 is not closed by the conserved phenylalanine or tryptophan, this likely results from a read error. The rearrangement joins TRBV11-2 to TRBJ1-1; D is unclear. V lost 6 bases to trimming and J lost 1 base, with 3 bases between them. Germline lookup yields CDR1 SGHAT and CDR2 FQNNGV. The CDR3 sequence is 11 residues long. The CDR3 is CASRQNTEAFL. For the CDR3, the DNA is TGTGCCAGCAGACAGAACACTGAAGCTTTCCTT.

The chain employs TRBV11-2 and TRBJ2-2, with 7 bases matching TRBD1. The germline gives CDR1 SGHAT, CDR2 FQNNGV. The CDR3 has 14 residues. The junction had 5 bases not matched to a gene; V was cut back by 5 bases and J by 5 bases. CDR3 bases: TGTGCCAGCAGCCAAACAGGGGTTACCGGGGAGCTGTTTTTT. It yields the protein CASSQTGVTGELFF.

The V and J genes are TRBV7-9 and TRBJ2-3, with unresolved D. V was clipped by 8 bases and J by 0 bases, with 15 bases between them. The CDR3 spans 15 residues. Germline CDR1 and CDR2: SEHNR and FQNEAQ (reference sequence). The CDR3 here is CASGPGRPSTDTQYF. In DNA form, the CDR3 reads TGTGCCAGCGGCCCCGGCAGGCCTAGCACAGATACGCAGTATTTT. The full variable domain, rest sourced from reference TRBV7-9 and TRBJ2-3, is DTGVSQNPRHKITKRGQNVTFRCDPISEHNRLYWYRQTLGQGPEFLTYFQNEAQLEKSRLLSDRFSAERPKGSFSTLEIQRTEQGDSAMYLCASGPGRPSTDTQYFGPGTRLTVL.

On this clonotype itself: This may stem from a read error, because a much larger clone lies one nucleotide away. The chain links TRBV25-1 to TRBJ2-7; D is possibly TRBD1 (6 bases). Germline V lookup: CDR1 MGHDK, CDR2 SYGVNS. This CDR3 comprises 13 residues. V gave up 6 bases and J gave up 2 bases, with 11 bases separating them. CDR3 sequence reads: CASRTTGTYEQYF. As DNA, the CDR3 is TGTGCCAGCAGGACGACAGGAACCTACGAGCAGTACTTC.